The 10 T cell receptor beta chains below all came from one sample that was sequenced in a study of T cells after yellow fever vaccination. MiXCR, run by TCRdb on the 5' RACE reads, gives a single entry per CDR3 protein. The sample has 620,000 or so distinct CDR3 sequences; approximately 13% are singletons. The specimen was PBMCs, collected on the day of the yellow fever booster vaccination. The receptors shown here come from a man aged 25 to 45 who received the YFV17D yellow fever vaccine.

The CDR3, as DNA: TGTGCCATCAGCCCGGGACAGAGCTCCTACAATGAGCAGTTCTTC. Protein sequence: CAISPGQSSYNEQFF. The chain employs TRBV10-3 and TRBJ2-1, with 7 bases lining up with TRBD1. V shed 6 bases, J shed 0 bases, and the junction held 5 bases outside the gene matches. The CDR3 has 15 amino acids. Germline values: CDR1 ENHRY, CDR2 SYGVKD.

The chain uses TRBV5-1 and TRBJ2-2; TRBD2 might be the D (6 bases). Trimming shortened V by 3 bases and J by 6 bases, and 12 bases separated the two germline ends. Looked up from germline, CDR1 is SGHRS and CDR2 is YFSETQ. The length of the CDR3 is 14 residues. DNA of the CDR3: TGCGCCAGCAGCTCTCTAACTAGCCCCGGGGAGCTGTTTTTT. Its protein product is CASSSLTSPGELFF.

This rearrangement joins TRBV24-1 to TRBJ2-2, with D tentatively TRBD2 (6 bases). Trimming shortened V by 9 bases and J by 4 bases, and 23 bases separated the two germline ends. In germline, CDR1 is KGHDR, CDR2 SFDVKD. The CDR3 is 17 amino acids. In DNA form, the CDR3 reads TGTGCCACCCCTAAAGCCTCCAGCGGGTTAGGCACCGGGGAGCTGTTTTTT. Its protein is CATPKASSGLGTGELFF.

This clonotype was picked up a small number of times. CDR3 residues: CSASGKGYEQYF. CDR3 DNA sequence: TGCAGCGCCAGCGGGAAGGGGTACGAGCAGTACTTC. The chain is built from TRBV29-1 and TRBJ2-7, with 7 positions matching TRBD2. The V segment lost 7 bases and the J segment 4 bases; nucleotides outside the gene matches: 7. Germline V gene data show CDR1 as SQVTM and CDR2 as ANQGSEA. This CDR3 has 12 residues.

The gene calls are TRBV28 and TRBJ2-7; 7 bases line up with TRBD1. Germline V gene lookup returns CDR1 MDHEN and CDR2 SYDVKM. The CDR3 spans 13 residues. V shed 10 bases, J shed 3 bases, and the junction held 9 bases outside the gene matches. The CDR3 coding sequence is TGTGCCACCCGTCCGGGACAGAACTACGAGCAGTACTTC. Translation gives CATRPGQNYEQYF.

The chain recombines TRBV5-1 with TRBJ1-2, with no clear D. CDR3 length equals 14 residues. V was trimmed by 4 bases and J by 4 bases, leaving 14 bases between them. Looked up from germline, CDR1 is SGHRS and CDR2 is YFSETQ. Here the CDR3 reads CASSPRAGLYGYTF. The CDR3 bases are TGCGCCAGCAGCCCTAGGGCAGGTCTCTATGGCTACACCTTC.

This clonotype has a count of ten or more. The rearrangement links TRBV5-1 to TRBJ2-1, with 7 positions matching TRBD1. The ends lost 0 bases at V and 3 bases at J; junction bases unmatched: 9. The germline V gene encodes CDR1 SGHRS and CDR2 YFSETQ. This CDR3 contains 17 residues. CDR3 amino acids: CASSLDARDSFYNEQFF. The CDR3 bases are TGCGCCAGCAGCTTGGATGCCCGGGACAGCTTCTACAATGAGCAGTTCTTC.

This clonotype was detected many times. This rearrangement joins TRBV5-5 to TRBJ1-5, with D unclear. CDR3 length: 15 residues. Trimming stripped 2 bases from V and 7 bases from J, with 16 bases between. Germline values: CDR1 SGHKS, CDR2 YYEKEE (reference sequence). The CDR3, as DNA: TGTGCCAGCAGCTTTAAGGACGGGAGTGAGCAGCCCCAGCATTTT. As protein: CASSFKDGSEQPQHF.

This clonotype showed up just a few times. The rearrangement links TRBV28 to TRBJ2-7, with 9 bases fitting TRBD2. This CDR3 spans 14 amino acids. CDR1 and CDR2 from the germline V gene are MDHEN and SYDVKM. The junction had 7 bases not matched to a gene; V was cut back by 4 bases and J by 6 bases. CDR3 protein: CASSYPGLAREQYF. The CDR3 nucleotides are TGTGCCAGCAGTTACCCGGGACTAGCTCGCGAGCAGTACTTC.

The J gene is TRBJ2-3, the V gene TRBV20-1; no firm D call. V was cut by 7 bases and J by 4 bases, with 9 bases left in between. The germline gives CDR1 DFQATT, CDR2 SNEGSKA (reference sequence). The CDR3 extends over 11 amino acids. The CDR3 is CSGKGADTQYF. CDR3 DNA: TGCAGTGGCAAAGGCGCAGATACGCAGTATTTT.